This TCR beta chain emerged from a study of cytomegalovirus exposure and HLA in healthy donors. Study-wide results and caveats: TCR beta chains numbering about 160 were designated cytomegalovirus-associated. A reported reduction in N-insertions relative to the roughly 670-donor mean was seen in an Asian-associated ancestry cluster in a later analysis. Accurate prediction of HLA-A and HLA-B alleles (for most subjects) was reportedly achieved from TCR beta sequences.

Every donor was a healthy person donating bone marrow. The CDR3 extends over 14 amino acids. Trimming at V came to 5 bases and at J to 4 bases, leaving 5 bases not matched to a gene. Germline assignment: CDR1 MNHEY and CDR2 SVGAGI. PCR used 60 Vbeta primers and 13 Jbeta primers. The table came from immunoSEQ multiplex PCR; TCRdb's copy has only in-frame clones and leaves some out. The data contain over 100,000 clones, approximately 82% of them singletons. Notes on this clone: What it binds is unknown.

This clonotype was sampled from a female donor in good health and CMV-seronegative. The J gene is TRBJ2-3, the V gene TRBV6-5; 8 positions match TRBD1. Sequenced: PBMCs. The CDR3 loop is CASSRDRFPDTQYF. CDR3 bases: TGTGCCAGCAGTCGGGACAGGTTCCCAGATACGCAGTATTTT.